These 18 T cell receptor beta chains originate from one sample sequenced in a study of vaccination and CD4 T cells after COVID-19. Sample treatment: 10-day PBMC culture with coronavirus spike peptide pools or control peptides (ViraFEST assay). Their antigens remain unidentified. Scientists ran DNA taken from cultured CD4+ T cells through the Oncomine TCR Beta short-read assay for sequencing. TCRdb reprocessed the PCR reads with MiXCR, giving one entry per CDR3 protein. The sample lists 9,500 to 13,000 distinct CDR3 sequences, 35% to 50% occurring once. Sequencing was performed on CD4+ T cells from blood, cultured in vitro. These receptors all stem from a human donor who had recovered from COVID-19.

The chain recombines TRBV4-3 with TRBJ1-1, with D unclear. This CDR3 comprises 13 residues. From germline, CDR1 is LGHNA and CDR2 YSLEER. With 0 bases removed from V and 11 bases from J, the gap between germline ends came to 13 bases. For the CDR3, the DNA is TGCGCCAGCAGCCAAGATTTGGGGATAAAGGCTTTCTTT. This codes for CASSQDLGIKAFF.

This clonotype has just a few counts. The chain is built from TRBV5-6 and TRBJ1-2; D may be TRBD1 (6 bases). The CDR3 spans 13 residues. V was pared by 4 bases and J by 8 bases, with 15 bases between. Germline V gene data show CDR1 as SGHDT and CDR2 as YYEEEE. The CDR3 here is CASSAVRGGGYTF. The CDR3 DNA is TGTGCCAGCAGCGCAGTCAGGGGAGGCGGCTACACCTTC.

The chain joins TRBV7-9 to TRBJ1-4; 9 positions agree with TRBD1. Germline values: CDR1 SEHNR, CDR2 FQNEAQ (reference sequence). With 5 bases clipped from V and 6 bases from J, the junction kept 4 bases outside the gene matches. The CDR3 has 14 amino acids. Here the CDR3 reads CASSLGQGHEKLFF. The DNA for the CDR3 is TGTGCCAGCAGCCTCGGACAGGGGCATGAAAAACTGTTTTTT.

Only a few counts were recorded for this clonotype. CDR3 residues: CATSGHGGLSNEKLFF. The CDR3 nucleotides are TGTGCCACCAGTGGACACGGGGGGCTGTCTAATGAAAAACTGTTTTTT. The chain is built from TRBV24-1 and TRBJ1-4; weak D call: TRBD1 (6 bases). This CDR3 comprises 16 residues. Germline CDR1 and CDR2: KGHDR and SFDVKD. Trimming shortened V by 5 bases and J by 3 bases, and 15 bases separated the two germline ends.

This clonotype has more than one count but fewer than ten. CDR3 in DNA: TGTGCCAGCCTAGCGGGGGTGATTTCCTACGAGCAGTACTTC. Protein: CASLAGVISYEQYF. The V and J genes are TRBV2 and TRBJ2-7; TRBD2 agrees at 10 bases. This CDR3 has 14 residues. Germline V gives CDR1 SNHLY, CDR2 FYNNEI. Trimming removed 8 bases from V and 1 base from J; junction bases left unmatched: 5. The variable domain in full, completed from reference TRBV2 and TRBJ2-7, reads EPEVTQTPSHQVTQMGQEVILRCVPISNHLYFYWYRQILGQKVEFLVSFYNNEISEKSEIFDDQFSVERPDGSNFTLKIRSTKLEDSAMYFCASLAGVISYEQYFGPGTRLTVT.

This clonotype was recorded a few times. The chain recombines TRBV30 with TRBJ1-2, with TRBD1 matching 9 bases. Germline trimming cut 3 bases from V and 8 bases from J; bases unmatched to any gene: 19. This CDR3 is built from 17 residues. The germline gives CDR1 GTSNPN, CDR2 SVGIG (reference sequence). This CDR3 reads CAWSPKGTGRDRRGYTF. The DNA of the CDR3 is TGTGCCTGGAGCCCGAAGGGGACAGGGAGGGATAGACGGGGCTACACCTTC.

The rearrangement links TRBV12-3 or TRBV12-4 to TRBJ2-7; D perhaps matches TRBD2 (6 bases). The CDR3 has 14 amino acids. Between the trimmed V and J ends, which lost 7 bases and 2 bases, there was a span of 15 bases. The CDR3 protein is CASTPTRRAYEQYF. DNA for the CDR3: TGTGCCAGCACCCCGACTAGGAGGGCCTACGAGCAGTACTTC.

J is TRBJ2-7 and V is TRBV10-3, with 7 bases fitting TRBD1. Losses at the gene ends were 4 bases for V and 0 bases for J; bases not matched to a gene: 6. The CDR3 is made up of 15 amino acids. Germline V gives CDR1 ENHRY, CDR2 SYGVKD. CDR3 nucleotide sequence: TGTGCCATCAGTGTTTATTGGGACAGCTCCTACGAGCAGTACTTC. Its translation is CAISVYWDSSYEQYF.

This clonotype was found a few times. V and J are TRBV9 and TRBJ1-5, with no clear D. This CDR3 spans 14 amino acids. Looked up from germline, CDR1 is SGDLS and CDR2 is YYNGEE. V lost 0 bases, J lost 9 bases, and 13 bases lay in between. The chain's CDR3 is CASSVGSRPGPQHF. CDR3 DNA sequence: TGTGCCAGCAGCGTAGGGTCCCGTCCGGGGCCCCAGCATTTT.

This clonotype was recorded a few times. The rearrangement joins TRBV10-2 to TRBJ1-5, with D possibly matching TRBD1 (5 bases). CDR1 and CDR2 from the germline V gene are WSHSY and SAAADI. Trimming took 3 bases from V and 2 from J, leaving 11 bases between them. The CDR3 totals 15 residues. The CDR3, as DNA: TGCGCCAGCAGTGACTTCCTAGGGGGCAATCAGCCCCAGCATTTT. It is translated as CASSDFLGGNQPQHF.

The chain employs TRBV10-3 and TRBJ1-1, with D uncertain. Germline values: CDR1 ENHRY, CDR2 SYGVKD. V shed 7 bases and J shed 4 bases, with 19 bases lying between them. The CDR3 contains 15 residues. CDR3 nucleotide sequence: TGTGCCATCAAGGAGGTTGAGAGGGCTAGCACTGAAGCTTTCTTT. Protein sequence: CAIKEVERASTEAFF.

The chain recombines TRBV18 with TRBJ2-1; 7 positions agree with TRBD2. Germline CDR1 and CDR2: KGHSH and LQKENI. V lost 1 base and J lost 5; bases outside the gene matches: 8. CDR3 length: 16 amino acids. The CDR3, as DNA: TGTGCCAGCTCACCACAAGCCGGGACTATTCACAATGAGCAGTTCTTC. It specifies CASSPQAGTIHNEQFF.

In this sample, this clonotype turned up a few times. The genes are TRBV20-1 and TRBJ2-5; tentatively, D is TRBD2 (6 bases). There are 16 residues in the CDR3. Germline CDR1 and CDR2: DFQATT and SNEGSKA (reference sequence). The V end lost 3 bases, the J end lost 7 bases, and 24 bases lay between the germline ends. This chain's CDR3 is CSASPRAGWAGGTQYF. The CDR3, as DNA: TGCAGTGCTAGCCCACGTGCGGGGTGGGCGGGCGGGACCCAGTACTTC.

To note about this clonotype: A read error may produce the germline difference seen at one junction end. This rearrangement joins TRBV7-7 to TRBJ2-1, with 7 bases lining up with TRBD2. The CDR3 extends over 14 amino acids. Looked up from germline, CDR1 is SSHAT and CDR2 is FNYEAQ (reference sequence). CDR3 bases: TGTGCTAGCAGCTTAAGCGGGGCCCACAATGAGCAGTTCTTC. Its protein is CASSLSGAHNEQFF. The full variable domain, completed using reference TRBV7-7 and TRBJ2-1, is GAGVSQSPRYKVTKRGQDVTLRCDPISSHATLYWYQQALGQGPEFLTYFNYEAQPDKSGLPSDRFSAERPEGSISTLTIQRTEQRDSAMYRCASSLSGAHNEQFFGPGTRLTVL.

V and J are TRBV5-1 and TRBJ2-6; D unclear. V was clipped by 5 bases and J by 1 base, with 13 bases between them. The CDR3 is 16 residues long. The germline CDR1 and CDR2 sequences are SGHRS and YFSETQ. The CDR3 DNA is TGCGCCAGCAGTTCAGGACCAAGATCTGGGGCCAACGTCCTGACTTTC. Translated, it gives CASSSGPRSGANVLTF.

The chain is built from TRBV4-1 and TRBJ2-2, with TRBD2 matching over 10 bases. The ends lost 1 base at V and 7 bases at J; junction bases unmatched: 21. From germline, CDR1 is MGHRA and CDR2 YSYEKL. The CDR3 totals 21 residues. CDR3 nucleotides: TGCGCCAGCAGCCAAGGAGAACGGAGCGGGGGGGCTAAAATGTACATCGGGGAGCTGTTTTTT. Amino acid sequence: CASSQGERSGGAKMYIGELFF.

The gene calls are TRBV19 and TRBJ2-5, with D uncertain. The length of the CDR3 is 14 residues. CDR1 and CDR2 from the germline V gene are LNHDA and SQIVND (reference sequence). Between the trimmed V and J ends, which lost 6 bases and 5 bases, there was a span of 16 bases. The CDR3 DNA is TGTGCCAGTAGCCGAGGTGGCCTAGGGGAGACCCAGTACTTC. It is translated as CASSRGGLGETQYF.

There are a few counts of this clonotype. The genes are TRBV10-1 and TRBJ2-1; D not resolved. V was trimmed by 9 bases and J by 12 bases, leaving 6 bases between them. CDR1 and CDR2 from the germline V gene are WNHNN and SYGVQD (reference sequence). The CDR3 loop spans 8 amino acids. CDR3 loop: CARIRQFF. The CDR3 bases are TGCGCCAGGATAAGGCAGTTCTTC.